This note documents a single T cell receptor beta chain sequence. These data originate in a study of blood T cell repertoires in COVID-19. Study overall: COVID-19 samples, acute and convalescent, were from the United States, Italy and Spain. T cells, B-cell-depleted T cells, or PBMCs supplied cDNA or gDNA.

The assay was immunoSEQ multiplex PCR, and TCRdb's table has in-frame clones only and misses some. Seen here are roughly 100,000 clones, over 80% observed once, and the top ten hold less than 7.5%. CDR3 length: 11 residues. The ends were cut back, 3 bases at V and 5 bases at J, with 7 bases in the middle. Germline CDR1 and CDR2: GTSNPN and SVGIG (reference sequence). Sequenced: peripheral blood. The TCR comes from a man aged 45 to 65 with active COVID-19. The V gene is TRBV30, the J gene TRBJ2-5; no clear D. The CDR3 reads CAWRERETQYF. Here the CDR3 DNA reads TGTGCCTGGAGGGAGAGGGAGACCCAGTACTTC.